The TCR beta chain described here comes from a study of T cell changes during pregnancy in multiple sclerosis. TCRdb keeps only in-frame clones here, not all; method: immunoSEQ multiplex PCR. The sample includes around 45,000 clones, about nine tenths of them seen just once. J was trimmed by 2 bases and V by 7 bases; bases with no gene match: 3. Per germline, CDR1 MNHEY and CDR2 SMNVEV (reference sequence). The CDR3 is 13 amino acids. This chain connects TRBV27 to TRBJ1-2, with 8 bases fitting TRBD1. The sequence derives from a female donor with multiple sclerosis, enrolled in a pregnancy study. The sample was CD4+ T cells from peripheral blood mononuclear cells, taken before pregnancy. The CDR3 nucleotides are TGTGCCAGCACCCGGACAGGGAACTATGGCTACACCTTC. It translates to CASTRTGNYGYTF.